This entry describes one T cell receptor beta chain. Its antigen is still unknown. The sample originates from a study of response to subunit inactivated influenza vaccine. Study results and limitations: New T cells are recruited in small numbers by each seasonal influenza vaccination, according to the authors' suggestion.

Germline CDR1 and CDR2: DFQATT and SNEGSKA (reference sequence). V gave up 4 bases and J gave up 4 bases; unmatched junction bases: 7. The CDR3 length is 14 residues. TCRdb recomputed calls from the RT-PCR reads with MiXCR, one row per CDR3 protein. This sample has 550,000 to 600,000 distinct CDR3 sequences; 10% to 15% occur once, and the top ten carry roughly a tenth. This specimen consisted of PBMCs from blood, obtained on the day of vaccination. The TCR sequence derives from a middle-aged man who received an inactivated influenza vaccine. This sequence joins TRBV20-1 and TRBJ2-1; 7 nucleotides agree with TRBD2. CDR3 sequence: CSATEWEGYNEQFF. The CDR3 DNA reads as TGCAGTGCTACCGAGTGGGAGGGGTACAATGAGCAGTTCTTC.